These 3 T cell receptor beta chains originate from one sample sequenced in a study of blood T cell repertoires in COVID-19. The method was immunoSEQ multiplex PCR; TCRdb's version includes in-frame clones alone and lacks a portion of them. The table lists about 240,000 clones, 70% to 90% of them singletons. The sequenced material came from peripheral blood. These receptors originate from a woman in her seventies with active or convalescent COVID-19.

The rearrangement uses TRBV24-1 and TRBJ1-3, with unresolved D. Trimming pared 10 bases from V and 2 bases from J, leaving 8 bases between. Germline V gene data show CDR1 as KGHDR and CDR2 as SFDVKD. This CDR3 spans 12 amino acids. The DNA for the CDR3 is TGTGCCACGAGTCAGACTGGAAACACCATATATTTT. This codes for CATSQTGNTIYF.

The V gene is TRBV7-9, the J gene TRBJ1-2; weak D call: TRBD1 (5 bases). CDR1 and CDR2 (germline): SEHNR, FQNEAQ (reference sequence). This CDR3 has 12 amino acids. The CDR3 DNA reads as TGTAGCCCTGGAGGGGATAACTATGGCTACACCTTC. It is translated as CSPGGDNYGYTF. Complete variable domain (other parts from reference TRBV7-9 and TRBJ1-2): DTGVSQNPRHKITKRGQNVTFRCDPISEHNRLYWYRQTLGQGPEFLTYFQNEAQLEKSRLLSDRFSAERPKGSFSTLEIQRTEQGDSAMYLCSPGGDNYGYTFGSGTRLTVV.

The chain links TRBV25-1 to TRBJ1-6; no reliable D call. CDR1 is MGHDK, CDR2 SYGVNS, per germline. Trimming pared 6 bases from V and 7 bases from J, leaving 10 bases between. This CDR3 has 13 residues. The CDR3: CASSTLENSPLHF. Written as DNA, the CDR3 is TGTGCCAGCAGCACCCTAGAAAATTCACCCCTCCACTTT.